The 27 T cell receptor beta chains below come from one sample, sequenced in a study of beta chain features in type 1 diabetes. Study results and caveats: TCRB CDR3s were moderately but significantly shorter in Type 1 diabetes patients in all four CD4+ subsets.

Expressed TCRB transcripts were sequenced, since all the RNA that had been isolated was reverse transcribed. Data came from immunoSEQ multiplex PCR; TCRdb stores just in-frame clones and leaves some out. The table has 300,000 to 450,000 clones, 8.5% to 10% seen once. The antigens of these receptors remain unknown. What was sequenced was central memory CD4+ T cells from blood. These receptors were obtained from a man aged 25 to 40 with type 1 diabetes.

This clone was observed a handful of times. V and J are TRBV5-1 and TRBJ2-3; 13 bases line up with TRBD2. V gave up 0 bases and J gave up 5 bases; unmatched junction bases: 6. This CDR3 is 17 amino acids long. Germline V gene sequence: CDR1 SGHRS, CDR2 YFSETQ. This CDR3 is CASSLGTSGSNQDTQYF. The CDR3 DNA follows: TGCGCCAGCAGCTTGGGGACTAGCGGGAGTAATCAAGATACGCAGTATTTT. The whole variable domain, remainder taken from reference TRBV5-1 and TRBJ2-3, is KAGVTQTPRYLIKTRGQQVTLSCSPISGHRSVSWYQQTPGQGLQFLFEYFSETQRNKGNFPGRFSGRQFSNSRSEMNVSTLELGDSALYLCASSLGTSGSNQDTQYFGPGTRLTVL.

This clone was picked up many times. The chain uses TRBV29-1 and TRBJ2-1; 12 bases are shared with TRBD2. Losses at the gene ends were 5 bases for V and 8 bases for J; bases not matched to a gene: 4. Germline CDR1 SQVTM, CDR2 ANQGSEA. The CDR3 is 13 residues long. The CDR3 nucleotides are TGCAGCGTTCGGGCTAGCGGGAGGGATGAGCAGTTCTTC. It translates to CSVRASGRDEQFF.

This clone was counted ten times or more. The rearrangement uses TRBV5-4 and TRBJ2-1, with D possibly TRBD2 on 6 matching bases. The CDR3 is 14 amino acids. The germline gives CDR1 SGHNT, CDR2 YYREEE (reference sequence). The V end was cut by 0 bases, the J end by 9 bases, with 13 bases between. CDR3 DNA: TGTGCCAGCAGCTTGGACCCCGGGGGTAGTGAGCAGTTCTTC. Translating gives CASSLDPGGSEQFF.

The CDR3 nucleotides are TGTGCCAGCAGCGTACGACAGGGCTCCGGGGAGCTGTTTTTT. Its translation: CASSVRQGSGELFF. J is TRBJ2-2 and V is TRBV9; 7 bases are a match to TRBD1. Trimming removed 1 base from V and 6 bases from J; junction bases left unmatched: 3. The CDR3 loop spans 14 amino acids. Per the germline V gene, CDR1 is SGDLS and CDR2 is YYNGEE.

This clone turned up a few times. This sequence joins TRBV6-6 and TRBJ1-1; 12 nucleotides match TRBD1. The CDR3 extends over 14 amino acids. The V gene's germline CDR1 is MNHNY and CDR2 SVGAGI (reference sequence). With V trimmed by 6 bases and J by 10 bases, 9 bases remained unmatched. The CDR3 protein is CASRRRDRGLGAFF. The CDR3 nucleotides are TGTGCCAGCAGACGCCGGGACAGGGGGCTTGGAGCTTTCTTT.

This clone has a handful of counts. The gene calls are TRBV7-2 and TRBJ1-1, with 7 positions matching TRBD1. V lost 8 bases, J lost 1 base, and 7 bases stayed unmatched. Germline lookup yields CDR1 SGHTA and CDR2 FQGNSA. CDR3 length equals 14 residues. CDR3 coding DNA: TGTGCCAGCCAGGGAAACAGGGGGAACACTGAAGCTTTCTTT. It specifies CASQGNRGNTEAFF.

In its sample, this clone was seen a few times. The chain carries TRBV7-2 and TRBJ2-2, with TRBD2 identical over 8 bases. The CDR3 is 15 amino acids. Germline lookup yields CDR1 SGHTA and CDR2 FQGNSA. V shed 2 bases, J shed 7 bases, and the junction held 6 bases outside the gene matches. In DNA form, the CDR3 reads TGTGCCAGCAGCTTAATAGCGGGAATGGGCGGGGAGCTGTTTTTT. It specifies CASSLIAGMGGELFF.

In this sample, this clone turned up a few times. The chain couples TRBV19 to TRBJ2-7; D could derive from TRBD1 or TRBD2 (5 bases each). Germline CDR1 LNHDA, CDR2 SQIVND (reference sequence). Between the trimmed V and J ends, which lost 3 bases and 5 bases, there was a span of 11 bases. The CDR3 consists of 13 residues. The CDR3 protein is CASSIMRGDEQYF. The CDR3 DNA sequence: TGTGCCAGTAGTATTATGAGGGGTGACGAGCAGTACTTC. Looking up the rest from reference TRBV19 and TRBJ2-7 gives the full variable domain: DGGITQSPKYLFRKEGQNVTLSCEQNLNHDAMYWYRQDPGQGLRLIYYSQIVNDFQKGDIAEGYSVSREKKESFPLTVTSAQKNPTAFYLCASSIMRGDEQYFGPGTRLTVT.

This clone was detected only a few times. The rearrangement links TRBV2 to TRBJ2-5; D possibly corresponds to TRBD1 (7 bases). Per the germline V gene, CDR1 is SNHLY and CDR2 is FYNNEI. The germline V and J ends were trimmed by 5 bases and 5 bases, with 12 bases remaining between them. The CDR3 runs 13 residues. The CDR3 reads CASSLQGRETQYF. The DNA for the CDR3 is TGTGCCAGCAGTTTACAGGGGAGGGAGACCCAGTACTTC.

As concerns this clone: Germline and junction disagree at one end, which may indicate a read error. V and J are TRBV11-2 and TRBJ2-2; 7 bases fit TRBD2. The CDR3 is 15 residues long. Per germline, CDR1 SGHAT and CDR2 FQNNGV. CDR3 in amino acids: CASSQSGTTWGELFF. DNA of the CDR3: TGCGCCAGCAGCCAATCCGGGACTACCTGGGGGGAGCTGTTTTTT.

The chain employs TRBV19 and TRBJ2-7; the D gene is possibly TRBD2 (5 bases). CDR1 and CDR2 (germline): LNHDA, SQIVND (reference sequence). Between the trimmed V and J ends, which lost 7 bases and 4 bases, there was a span of 20 bases. The CDR3 consists of 15 residues. The CDR3 region is CASNRGRSGTYEQYF. The CDR3 coding sequence is TGTGCCAGTAATCGTGGCCGGAGCGGAACATACGAGCAGTACTTC.

V gene TRBV27 combines with J gene TRBJ1-6; D possibly corresponds to TRBD1 (6 bases). The CDR3 totals 14 residues. Looked up from germline, CDR1 is MNHEY and CDR2 is SMNVEV (reference sequence). The V gene lost 8 bases and the J gene lost 9 bases, with 17 bases spanning the gap. The CDR3 reads CASGRGGLGSPLHF. CDR3 in DNA: TGTGCCAGCGGCCGTGGGGGGCTAGGTTCACCCCTCCACTTT.

This clone was observed a few times. The J gene is TRBJ2-7, the V gene TRBV10-3; D ambiguous. The CDR3 consists of 13 residues. Looked up from germline, CDR1 is ENHRY and CDR2 is SYGVKD. V shed 6 bases and J shed 4 bases, with 13 bases lying between them. The CDR3 DNA follows: TGTGCCATCAGACCCTCGAGTCTGTACGAGCAGTACTTC. This codes for CAIRPSSLYEQYF.

This clone was seen only a few times. V is TRBV7-8 and J is TRBJ2-7; 9 positions agree with TRBD1. V lost 5 bases and J lost 6; bases outside the gene matches: 8. From germline, CDR1 is SGHVS and CDR2 FQNEAQ. The CDR3 spans 14 residues. Here the CDR3 reads CASSPRTGEGEQYF. The CDR3 coding sequence is TGTGCCAGCAGCCCCCGGACAGGGGAGGGCGAGCAGTACTTC.

This clone was observed many times. This CDR3 is CATSVTPPGQITDTQYF. CDR3 bases: TGTGCCACCAGCGTTACCCCACCGGGACAGATCACAGATACGCAGTATTTT. J is TRBJ2-3 and V is TRBV15; 7 positions match TRBD1. The CDR3 is 17 residues long. Germline CDR1 reads LNHNV; CDR2 reads YYDKDF (reference sequence). J gave up 2 bases and V 5 bases, and 13 bases lay outside the gene matches.

This clone was detected only a few times. The chain links TRBV6-1 to TRBJ2-5; no clear D. The CDR3 consists of 11 residues. V was pared by 5 bases and J by 5 bases, with 6 bases between. Germline V lookup: CDR1 MNHNS, CDR2 SASEGT. DNA of the CDR3: TGTGCCAGCAGTTACGCGGAGACCCAGTACTTC. As protein: CASSYAETQYF.

V gene TRBV6-6 combines with J gene TRBJ2-1; perhaps TRBD2 as D (6 bases). The germline V gene encodes CDR1 MNHNY and CDR2 SVGAGI (reference sequence). The length of the CDR3 is 11 residues. Trimming removed 11 bases from V and 4 bases from J, with 9 bases in between. Here the CDR3 DNA reads TGTGCCGCTAGCGAGTACAATGAGCAGTTCTTC. This gives the protein CAASEYNEQFF.

This clone has just a few counts. This rearrangement joins TRBV27 to TRBJ2-7, with TRBD2 matching over 13 bases. The V gene end was trimmed by 0 bases and the J gene end by 4 bases; junction bases not matched to a gene: 3. Looked up from germline, CDR1 is MNHEY and CDR2 is SMNVEV (reference sequence). This CDR3 region has 16 residues. The DNA of the CDR3 is TGTGCCAGCAGTTTATCGGGACTAGCGGGACTTTACGAGCAGTACTTC. It codes for CASSLSGLAGLYEQYF.

This clone appeared a few times. A much larger clone sits a single nucleotide away, making a read error possible. Other DNA sequences in the sample encode the same CDR3. The V and J genes are TRBV5-1 and TRBJ1-5; TRBD1 matches at 8 bases. The germline V gene has CDR1 SGHRS and CDR2 YFSETQ. The CDR3 covers 15 residues. V was clipped by 0 bases and J by 2 bases; unmatched bases: 1. This chain's CDR3 is CASSLETGGNQPQHF. Here the CDR3 DNA reads TGCGCCAGCAGCTTGGAGACAGGGGGCAATCAGCCCCAGCATTTT.

This sequence joins TRBV5-1 and TRBJ2-1; the match to TRBD1 covers 8 bases. Germline V CDR1 and CDR2: SGHRS, YFSETQ. This CDR3 has 16 residues. Trimming took 1 base from V and 2 from J; bases not matched to a gene: 5. CDR3: CASSLSAGGAYNEQFF. The CDR3 DNA sequence: TGCGCCAGCAGCTTGTCCGCAGGGGGCGCCTACAATGAGCAGTTCTTC.

This clone has only a few counts. The rearrangement links TRBV10-1 to TRBJ2-3, with 9 bases aligning to TRBD1. The germline CDR1 and CDR2 sequences are WNHNN and SYGVQD (reference sequence). With V trimmed by 7 bases and J by 5 bases, 13 bases remained unmatched. This CDR3 has 16 amino acids. CDR3 region: CASTRGTGREKDTQYF. CDR3 DNA: TGCGCCAGCACCCGGGGGACAGGGAGAGAGAAAGATACGCAGTATTTT.

The V gene is TRBV7-3, the J gene TRBJ2-2; 9 bases agree with TRBD2. Trimming removed 4 bases from V and 0 bases from J; junction bases left unmatched: 6. Germline CDR1 is SGHTA and CDR2 is FQGTGA. This CDR3 has 17 residues. Here the CDR3 DNA reads TGTGCCAGCAGCTCCAGCCTAGCGGGATCGAACACCGGGGAGCTGTTTTTT. It codes for CASSSSLAGSNTGELFF.

V gene TRBV5-4 combines with J gene TRBJ2-2; no firm D call. This CDR3 is built from 15 residues. Trimming cost V 0 bases and J 2 bases, with 8 bases left between them. Germline loops: CDR1 SGHNT, CDR2 YYREEE (reference sequence). CDR3 DNA sequence: TGTGCCAGCAGCTTGGAGCTCATTAACACCGGGGAGCTGTTTTTT. It specifies CASSLELINTGELFF.

This clone was found a few times. The genes are TRBV7-9 and TRBJ2-1; TRBD2 agrees at 13 bases. There are 16 residues in the CDR3. Germline V lookup: CDR1 SEHNR, CDR2 FQNEAQ (reference sequence). With 3 bases clipped from V and 9 bases from J, the junction kept 8 bases outside the gene matches. Here the CDR3 reads CASSFAGLAGEGEQFF. The CDR3 DNA follows: TGTGCCAGCAGCTTCGCAGGACTAGCGGGAGAGGGTGAGCAGTTCTTC.

This clone has just a few counts. V usage is TRBV6-5 and J usage is TRBJ2-2, with D maybe TRBD2 (6 bases). The V end was cut by 7 bases, the J end by 3 bases, with 9 bases between. Per germline, CDR1 MNHEY and CDR2 SVGAGI. This CDR3 contains 13 residues. Here the CDR3 reads CASIRRDTGELFF. The DNA of the CDR3 is TGTGCCAGCATTCGGAGGGACACCGGGGAGCTGTTTTTT.

This clone has ten or more counts. J is TRBJ2-7 and V is TRBV21-1; no check of the table's D call, TRBD2, against the DNA was made. TRBV21-1 is assigned pseudogene status. This CDR3 has 17 amino acids. The CDR3 sequence: CASSKGYRLAGMYEQYF. The CDR3 nucleotides are TGTGCCAGCAGCAAAGGCTATCGGCTAGCGGGAATGTACGAGCAGTACTTC.

V is TRBV7-6 and J is TRBJ2-3; TRBD2 might be the D (7 bases). Trimming took 0 bases from V and 4 from J, leaving 20 bases between them. CDR1 is SGHVS and CDR2 is FNYEAQ in the germline V gene. The CDR3 sequence is 18 residues long. The chain's CDR3 is CASSLAAFRGGGPDTQYF. Written as DNA, the CDR3 is TGTGCCAGCAGCTTAGCGGCATTTAGGGGGGGCGGACCAGATACGCAGTATTTT.